These 16 T cell receptor beta chains were all obtained from the same sample, sequenced in a study of Graves' ophthalmopathy and Graves' hyperthyroidism. For repertoire sequencing, the TCR beta CDR3 regions were amplified from RNA transcripts. RT-PCR was first run with HTBI primers, then multiplex PCR in a second round. MiXCR was run by TCRdb on the multiplex PCR reads, yielding one entry per CDR3 protein. The sample lists 340,000 or so distinct CDR3 sequences, about 17% occurring once. The specimen sequenced was peripheral blood. The receptors were gathered from an adult man with Graves' ophthalmopathy.

This clonotype was observed many times. This rearrangement joins TRBV20-1 to TRBJ2-7; 8 nucleotides agree with TRBD1. V lost 1 base, J lost 5 bases, and 4 bases stayed unmatched. Germline assignment: CDR1 DFQATT and CDR2 SNEGSKA (reference sequence). The CDR3 runs 13 residues. CDR3 protein: CSARGSGGNEQYF. The CDR3 DNA reads as TGCAGTGCTAGAGGTTCAGGGGGCAACGAGCAGTACTTC.

As concerns this clonotype: The junction differs from germline at one of its ends, possibly a read error. V gene TRBV27 combines with J gene TRBJ1-2; tentatively, D is TRBD1 (5 bases). The CDR3 sequence is 15 residues long. Germline CDR1 and CDR2: MNHEY and SMNVEV (reference sequence). In DNA, the CDR3 is TGTGCCAGCAGTTTATCAGTAGGGACGGTCTATGGCTACATCTTC. Encoded protein: CASSLSVGTVYGYIF.

This clonotype was recorded at least ten times. The chain employs TRBV20-1 and TRBJ1-1, with TRBD1 matching 7 bases. Germline CDR1 reads DFQATT; CDR2 reads SNEGSKA (reference sequence). Trimming took 3 bases from V and 12 from J; bases not matched to a gene: 7. The CDR3 loop spans 11 amino acids. CDR3 DNA sequence: TGCAGTGCTAGTGACAGGGATATCCCTTTCTTT. It codes for CSASDRDIPFF.

This clonotype has ten or more counts. The CDR3 spells CASRKSERVPGELFF. CDR3 bases: TGTGCCAGCAGAAAAAGCGAGCGAGTCCCCGGGGAGCTGTTTTTT. The rearrangement links TRBV11-2 to TRBJ2-2; D ambiguous. V lost 6 bases, J lost 6 bases, and 17 bases lay in between. This CDR3 is 15 amino acids long. Germline lookup yields CDR1 SGHAT and CDR2 FQNNGV.

This clonotype was found many times. The rearrangement links TRBV6-1 to TRBJ2-7, with D possibly called TRBD1 or TRBD2 (5 bases each). CDR3 length equals 16 residues. V was trimmed by 2 bases and J by 0 bases, leaving 14 bases between them. Germline V gives CDR1 MNHNS, CDR2 SASEGT. CDR3 coding DNA: TGTGCCAGCAGTGAATTTAACGGGGCGAGCTCCTACGAGCAGTACTTC. It yields the protein CASSEFNGASSYEQYF.

In its sample, this clonotype was seen many times. The chain joins TRBV6-5 to TRBJ2-5; D remains unclear. Germline V gene sequence: CDR1 MNHEY, CDR2 SVGAGI. CDR3 length: 14 residues. Trimming took 4 bases from V and 1 from J, leaving 10 bases between them. As DNA, the CDR3 is TGTGCCAGCAGTTCTAATTGGTCCCAAGAGACCCAGTACTTC. Amino acid sequence: CASSSNWSQETQYF.

This clonotype has ten or more counts. This chain uses TRBV2 with TRBJ1-2, with D maybe TRBD1 (6 bases). CDR3 length: 13 amino acids. Deletions cut 11 bases from V and 4 bases from J, with 17 bases between. CDR1 is SNHLY and CDR2 is FYNNEI in the germline V gene. CDR3: CAEKGGRPYGYTF. CDR3 bases: TGTGCCGAGAAGGGGGGGCGCCCCTATGGCTACACCTTC.

In its sample, this clonotype was seen many times. One junction end does not reproduce the germline sequence, and a read error may be involved. The J gene is TRBJ1-5, the V gene TRBV12-3 or TRBV12-4, with TRBD1 identical over 10 bases. The CDR3 has 14 residues. The CDR3 bases are TGTACCAGCAGCCCGACAGGGGGCCGGCAGCCCCAGCATTTT. As protein: CTSSPTGGRQPQHF.

This clonotype was counted ten times or more. The chain joins TRBV6-5 to TRBJ2-5; the D gene is possibly TRBD2 (6 bases). The CDR3 loop spans 16 amino acids. Looked up from germline, CDR1 is MNHEY and CDR2 is SVGAGI. Trimming shortened V by 8 bases and J by 7 bases, and 26 bases separated the two germline ends. As DNA, the CDR3 is TGTGCCAGCGATATTATAAGAAGACTAGGCCTAGGGACCCAGTACTTC. It yields the protein CASDIIRRLGLGTQYF.

This clonotype was picked up many times. J is TRBJ1-5 and V is TRBV19; TRBD1 is a possible D gene (5 bases). The CDR3 consists of 17 residues. Between the trimmed V and J ends, which lost 5 bases and 0 bases, there was a span of 17 bases. CDR1 LNHDA and CDR2 SQIVND come from the germline V gene (reference sequence). The CDR3 loop reads CASSQGSGRYSNQPQHF. DNA for the CDR3: TGTGCCAGTAGTCAGGGTTCGGGAAGATATAGCAATCAGCCCCAGCATTTT.

This clonotype was picked up many times. This rearrangement joins TRBV30 to TRBJ2-5; no clear D gene. Germline CDR1 is GTSNPN and CDR2 is SVGIG (reference sequence). Trimming pared 0 bases from V and 4 bases from J, leaving 6 bases between. CDR3 size: 12 residues. The CDR3 region has the DNA TGTGCCTGGAGTGTAATGTTAGAGACCCAGTACTTC. Residues: CAWSVMLETQYF.

Many counts were recorded for this clonotype. The chain recombines TRBV30 with TRBJ2-7; TRBD1 matches 10 bases. The CDR3 contains 13 residues. V lost 4 bases and J lost 4; bases outside the gene matches: 4. The germline CDR1 and CDR2 sequences are GTSNPN and SVGIG (reference sequence). CDR3 bases: TGTGCCTGGACCGGGACAGGGGATTACGAGCAGTACTTC. Its protein product is CAWTGTGDYEQYF.

V gene TRBV6-5 combines with J gene TRBJ1-1, with D unclear. Trimming took 1 base from V and 4 from J, leaving 10 bases between them. From germline, CDR1 is MNHEY and CDR2 SVGAGI. The CDR3 sequence is 14 residues long. CDR3 bases: TGTGCCAGCAGTTACTACGATGCCGGCACTGAAGCTTTCTTT. Translated: CASSYYDAGTEAFF.

The table lists this clonotype with many counts. The chain joins TRBV25-1 to TRBJ1-2, with TRBD1 matching 10 bases. Germline CDR1 and CDR2: MGHDK and SYGVNS. The CDR3 has 16 residues. The V gene end was trimmed by 6 bases and the J gene end by 5 bases; junction bases not matched to a gene: 12. The CDR3 nucleotides read TGTGCCAGCAGAGGGCAAGGACAGGGGGGATTTTATGGCTACACCTTC. As protein: CASRGQGQGGFYGYTF.

This clonotype was recorded many times. This chain connects TRBV6-2 or TRBV6-3 to TRBJ2-7; TRBD2 aligns across 10 bases. The CDR3 contains 16 residues. Losses at the gene ends were 0 bases for V and 5 bases for J; bases not matched to a gene: 7. Germline lookup yields CDR1 MNHEY and CDR2 SVGEGT. The CDR3 region is CASSYSAGLARDEQYF. The CDR3 DNA reads as TGTGCCAGCAGTTACTCGGCGGGACTAGCGCGGGACGAGCAGTACTTC.

The CDR3 is CSARGRLAVSYEQYF. CDR3 nucleotide sequence: TGCAGTGCTAGAGGCCGACTAGCGGTCTCCTACGAGCAGTACTTC. The rearrangement joins TRBV20-1 to TRBJ2-7; 9 positions match TRBD2. The germline CDR1 and CDR2 sequences are DFQATT and SNEGSKA (reference sequence). The junction had 4 bases not matched to a gene; V was cut back by 1 base and J by 0 bases. The CDR3 spans 15 residues.